A selection of T cell receptor beta chains follows, all from one sample in a study of OX40 agonist ivuxolimab in advanced cancers. Sequencing was performed with immunoSEQ multiplex PCR; in TCRdb, only in-frame clones are kept and a portion is missing. Counted here are roughly 55,000 clones, about 80% occurring once; the ten biggest clones make up roughly 4.6%. The sample in question was CD4+ or CD8+ T cells sorted from blood, obtained in a trial of the OX40 agonist ivuxolimab. Receptors originate from an adult with an advanced solid tumor such as melanoma, head and neck, liver or kidney cancer. CDR3s include the opening cysteine and the closing phenylalanine or tryptophan. Each record gives: D gene, V gene, J gene, clone size, CDR3 length, CDR3 DNA, CDR3 protein. A D gene is named only where the DNA matches it firmly. Not all rows give a size; the values are once, few, many and, for expanded clones, a class.

d_call: NA; v_call: TRBV5-8; j_call: TRBJ2-7; clone_size: NA; cdr3_length: 14; cdr3_nt: TGTGCCAGCAGCCGCCGGGACGGCGCCTACGAGCAGTACTTC; cdr3_aa: CASSRRDGAYEQYF
d_call: TRBD1; v_call: TRBV27; j_call: TRBJ2-3; clone_size: NA; cdr3_length: 11; cdr3_nt: TGTGCCAGCAGGGACAGGGGAGAGGAGGATTTT; cdr3_aa: CASRDRGEEDF
d_call: TRBD1; v_call: TRBV28; j_call: TRBJ2-7; clone_size: NA; cdr3_length: 17; cdr3_nt: TGTGCCAGCAGTCCTATTTCGGGACAGGGCCACTCCTACGAGCAGTACTTC; cdr3_aa: CASSPISGQGHSYEQYF
d_call: NA; v_call: TRBV30; j_call: TRBJ1-3; clone_size: NA; cdr3_length: 15; cdr3_nt: TGTGCCTGGTTGGTCGTCGGGACGAAAGGAAACACCATATATTTT; cdr3_aa: CAWLVVGTKGNTIYF
d_call: NA; v_call: TRBV14; j_call: TRBJ2-1; clone_size: NA; cdr3_length: 16; cdr3_nt: TGTGCCAGCAGCCAGAGGGGCACCCGAGGGGTCAATGAGCAGTTCTTC; cdr3_aa: CASSQRGTRGVNEQFF
d_call: TRBD1; v_call: TRBV15; j_call: TRBJ2-3; clone_size: NA; cdr3_length: 16; cdr3_nt: TGTGCCACCAGCAGACCGTGGACAGGGGGAACAGATACGCAGTATTTT; cdr3_aa: CATSRPWTGGTDTQYF
d_call: NA; v_call: TRBV5-1; j_call: TRBJ1-2; clone_size: NA; cdr3_length: 15; cdr3_nt: TGCGCCAGCAGGCCGGACGGCCAACTGATCTATGGCTACACCTTC; cdr3_aa: CASRPDGQLIYGYTF
d_call: TRBD1; v_call: TRBV5-1; j_call: TRBJ2-2; clone_size: NA; cdr3_length: 14; cdr3_nt: TGCGCCAGCAGTTACAGGACAGGCACCGGGGAGCTGTTTTTT; cdr3_aa: CASSYRTGTGELFF
d_call: NA; v_call: TRBV11-2; j_call: TRBJ1-6; clone_size: NA; cdr3_length: 15; cdr3_nt: TGTGCCAGCAGCTTATCCGGGGTACGGAATTCACCCCTCCACTTT; cdr3_aa: CASSLSGVRNSPLHF
d_call: NA; v_call: TRBV10-3; j_call: TRBJ2-7; clone_size: NA; cdr3_length: 13; cdr3_nt: TGTGCCATCAGTGTGAGCGGGCCGGACGAGCAGTACTTC; cdr3_aa: CAISVSGPDEQYF
d_call: TRBD1; v_call: TRBV28; j_call: TRBJ2-7; clone_size: few; cdr3_length: 17; cdr3_nt: TGTGCCAGCAGTTCCATTTGGTCGGGACAGGGCGGCTACGAGCAGTACTTC; cdr3_aa: CASSSIWSGQGGYEQYF
d_call: NA; v_call: TRBV4-3; j_call: TRBJ1-2; clone_size: NA; cdr3_length: 14; cdr3_nt: TGCGCCAGCAGCCAAGATCAGGGCATCGGAGGCTACACCTTC; cdr3_aa: CASSQDQGIGGYTF
d_call: NA; v_call: TRBV5-1; j_call: TRBJ1-1; clone_size: once; cdr3_length: 15; cdr3_nt: TGCGCCAGCAGCCCGCAGGTTTCGTTCAACACTGAAGCTTTCTTT; cdr3_aa: CASSPQVSFNTEAFF
d_call: NA; v_call: TRBV15; j_call: TRBJ1-5; clone_size: few; cdr3_length: 16; cdr3_nt: TGTGCCACCAGCAGAGACCGGGGGAGAAAGTATCAGCCCCAGCATTTT; cdr3_aa: CATSRDRGRKYQPQHF
d_call: NA; v_call: TRBV7-2; j_call: TRBJ2-7; clone_size: NA; cdr3_length: 14; cdr3_nt: TGTGCCAGCAGCTTAGTGTCGTCTCGCTACGAGCAGTACTTC; cdr3_aa: CASSLVSSRYEQYF
d_call: TRBD2; v_call: TRBV6-1; j_call: TRBJ2-7; clone_size: NA; cdr3_length: 15; cdr3_nt: TGTGCCAGCAGTGAATGGGGAGGGAGCGCCTACGAGCAGTACTTC; cdr3_aa: CASSEWGGSAYEQYF
d_call: TRBD1; v_call: TRBV29-1; j_call: TRBJ2-3; clone_size: NA; cdr3_length: 16; cdr3_nt: TGCAGCGTTGAAGGGGGGACAGGGGTTTTTAAAGATACGCAGTATTTT; cdr3_aa: CSVEGGTGVFKDTQYF
d_call: TRBD2; v_call: TRBV7-3; j_call: TRBJ2-1; clone_size: NA; cdr3_length: 16; cdr3_nt: TGTGCCAGCAGCGCCGGTCCGACTAGCGGGAGGGCCGAGCAGTTCTTC; cdr3_aa: CASSAGPTSGRAEQFF
d_call: NA; v_call: TRBV6-6; j_call: TRBJ2-1; clone_size: NA; cdr3_length: 12; cdr3_nt: TGTGCCAGCAGTTACTGGGGTAATGAGCAGTTCTTC; cdr3_aa: CASSYWGNEQFF
d_call: TRBD1; v_call: TRBV18; j_call: TRBJ2-7; clone_size: NA; cdr3_length: 15; cdr3_nt: TGTGCCAGCTCACGTTCCGGGACAGCAACCTACGAGCAGTACTTC; cdr3_aa: CASSRSGTATYEQYF
d_call: NA; v_call: TRBV28; j_call: TRBJ1-5; clone_size: NA; cdr3_length: 14; cdr3_nt: TGTGCCAGCAGGAGAGACACTAGCAATCAGCCCCAGCATTTT; cdr3_aa: CASRRDTSNQPQHF
d_call: NA; v_call: TRBV5-1; j_call: TRBJ2-2; clone_size: NA; cdr3_length: 14; cdr3_nt: TGCGCCAGCAGCTTAAATGGAATGGCCGGGGAGCTGTTTTTT; cdr3_aa: CASSLNGMAGELFF
d_call: TRBD2; v_call: TRBV7-9; j_call: TRBJ2-5; clone_size: NA; cdr3_length: 15; cdr3_nt: TGTGCCAGCAGCCCCCCAGGGAGGGCGGGGGAGACCCAGTACTTC; cdr3_aa: CASSPPGRAGETQYF